The rows below give T cell receptor beta chains drawn from one sample of a study of blood T cell repertoires in COVID-19. Data came from immunoSEQ multiplex PCR; TCRdb stores just in-frame clones and leaves some out. The sample records roughly 330,000 clones, more than 80% being singletons. What was sequenced was peripheral blood. Source of these receptors: a man between 18 and 35 years old who had recovered from COVID-19. CDR3s include the opening cysteine and the closing phenylalanine or tryptophan. A D gene is named only where the DNA matches it firmly. Size is omitted from some rows. Given values are once, few, many or a class for expanded clones.

TGTGCCAGCAGCATGGGACTAGTTTCGTCAGATACGCAGTATTTT,CASSMGLVSSDTQYF,TRBD2,TRBV5-4,NA,TRBJ2-3
TGTGCCAGCAGCTTAGCTATCGACTTCGAAGCTTTCTTT,CASSLAIDFEAFF,NA,TRBV11-2,NA,TRBJ1-1
TGTGCCAGCAGACCTGACAGGGGTAGGAGCAATCAGCCCCAGCATTTT,CASRPDRGRSNQPQHF,TRBD1,TRBV28,NA,TRBJ1-5
TGTGCCAGCAGCGTTACCGGGACAGTAGCAGATACGCAGTATTTT,CASSVTGTVADTQYF,TRBD1,TRBV9,once,TRBJ2-3
TGTGCCAGCAGCTCACCAGGGACAGCGAACACCGGGGAGCTGTTTTTT,CASSSPGTANTGELFF,TRBD1,TRBV7-9,NA,TRBJ2-2
TGTGCCAGCAGCGTAGAAGGGACTACCCTGAACACCGGGGAGCTGTTTTTT,CASSVEGTTLNTGELFF,TRBD2,TRBV9,NA,TRBJ2-2
TGCAGCGTTGAAACAGAACCCAACTATGGCTACACCTTC,CSVETEPNYGYTF,NA,TRBV29-1,once,TRBJ1-2
TGTGCCAGCAGTAAGGCAAGCGGGAACACTGAAGCTTTCTTT,CASSKASGNTEAFF,NA,TRBV21-1,NA,TRBJ1-1
TGTGCCAGCAGCTTACTCAGGTCGCCAGGGGATGAAAAACTGTTTTTT,CASSLLRSPGDEKLFF,NA,TRBV7-2,few,TRBJ1-4
TGTGCCAGCAGTTACCGAGGGACAGGCCCTAACTATGGCTACACCTTC,CASSYRGTGPNYGYTF,TRBD1,TRBV6-5,NA,TRBJ1-2
TGTGCCAGCAGCCCTGGTCTAGCGGGGGACAATGAGCAGTTCTTC,CASSPGLAGDNEQFF,TRBD2,TRBV7-3,NA,TRBJ2-1
TGTGCCAGTAGCCTCCGGGACAGCTACAATCAGCCCCAGCATTTT,CASSLRDSYNQPQHF,TRBD1,TRBV19,few,TRBJ1-5
TGCGCCAGCAGCCTCGACAGGGGGATTAATCAGCCCCAGCATTTT,CASSLDRGINQPQHF,TRBD1,TRBV4-1,few,TRBJ1-5
TGCGCCAGCAGCTTCTCAGGGCCCGAGCAGTACTTC,CASSFSGPEQYF,NA,TRBV5-1,NA,TRBJ2-7
TGTGCCAGCAGCCAAGATAAGGCAGGAAGCTATGGCTACACCTTC,CASSQDKAGSYGYTF,NA,TRBV4-2,few,TRBJ1-2
TGTGCCAGCAGCGGAGGAGTACAGGGAGGGGTGTACGAGCAGTACTTC,CASSGGVQGGVYEQYF,NA,TRBV9,NA,TRBJ2-7
TGTGCCAGTAGTATTGGACAGGGATCCTACAATGAGCAGTTCTTC,CASSIGQGSYNEQFF,TRBD1,TRBV19,NA,TRBJ2-1
TGTGCCAGCAGCCCATTCCCTTCTAATATAGAGCCCCAGCATTTT,CASSPFPSNIEPQHF,NA,TRBV6-5,NA,TRBJ1-5
TGTGCCAGTAGTAGTACAGGGGGGAGCAATCAGCCCCAGCATTTT,CASSSTGGSNQPQHF,TRBD1,TRBV19,NA,TRBJ1-5
TGCGCCAGCAGCCAAGATAGGGGATTGGCCTATGGCTACACCTTC,CASSQDRGLAYGYTF,NA,TRBV4-3,NA,TRBJ1-2
TGTGCCAGCAGCCTCTCGGGCTCCTACAATGAGCAGTTCTTC,CASSLSGSYNEQFF,NA,TRBV7-3,NA,TRBJ2-1
TGCGCCAGCAGCTTCGACAGAGACTTCTCCTACGAGCAGTACTTC,CASSFDRDFSYEQYF,NA,TRBV5-1,NA,TRBJ2-7
TGTGCCAGTAGTACCTTGAGAGGACAGTCGGGCGATCAGCCCCAGCATTTT,CASSTLRGQSGDQPQHF,NA,TRBV19,NA,TRBJ1-5
TGTGCCAGCAGCCAACTACAGGGGAGTCGGTACAATGAGCAGTTCTTC,CASSQLQGSRYNEQFF,TRBD1,TRBV3-1/TRBV3-2,NA,TRBJ2-1
TGTGCCAGCAGCTTACCATCGGGTCACAGGGGCGAGGGGGCCAACGTCCTGACTTTC,CASSLPSGHRGEGANVLTF,TRBD1,TRBV7-9,NA,TRBJ2-6
TGTGCCAGCAGTTTAGGCGGGGAGCAGTACTTC,CASSLGGEQYF,NA,TRBV12-3/TRBV12-4,once,TRBJ2-7
TGTGCCAGCAGCCAAGACGAGGGGCTAGCGGGGAACACCGGGGAGCTGTTTTTT,CASSQDEGLAGNTGELFF,TRBD2,TRBV4-2,NA,TRBJ2-2
TGTGCCAGCAGCGCGGGACTAGCGGGAGTATACGGGGAGCTGTTTTTT,CASSAGLAGVYGELFF,TRBD2,TRBV7-8,NA,TRBJ2-2
TGCGCCAGCAGCTTAAGTGGCGACGGAGGCAATGAGCAGTTCTTC,CASSLSGDGGNEQFF,NA,TRBV5-1,NA,TRBJ2-1
TGTGCCATCAGTGGAAACAGGGACCACGGCTACACCTTC,CAISGNRDHGYTF,NA,TRBV10-3,few,TRBJ1-2
TGTGCCACCAGTGACACAGCCTACAATGAGCAGTTCTTC,CATSDTAYNEQFF,NA,TRBV24-1,NA,TRBJ2-1
TGCGCCAGCAGCCAGGCCGGGACTAGCGGCTACGAGCAGTACTTC,CASSQAGTSGYEQYF,TRBD2,TRBV4-1,NA,TRBJ2-7
TGTGCCAGCAGTTTATTGTTGACTAGCGGAATACCACACGATGAGCAGTTCTTC,CASSLLLTSGIPHDEQFF,TRBD2,TRBV27,NA,TRBJ2-1
TGTGCCAGCATCGGGGGACAGTTCTACGAGCAGTACTTC,CASIGGQFYEQYF,NA,TRBV6-5,NA,TRBJ2-7
TGTGCCAGTACCCGAGGAGGACAGGGGATTGGCTATGGCTACACCTTC,CASTRGGQGIGYGYTF,TRBD1,TRBV19,NA,TRBJ1-2
TGTGCCAGCAGCTTTTGGGGCCGGGAGACCCAGTACTTC,CASSFWGRETQYF,NA,TRBV7-9,NA,TRBJ2-5
TGTGCCAGCAGCCGTCTCCTCGGAGGCCGGTCAACTAATGAAAAACTGTTTTTT,CASSRLLGGRSTNEKLFF,NA,TRBV27,NA,TRBJ1-4
TGTGCCAGCATCCCGACAGGGGAAGGCACTGAAGCTTTCTTT,CASIPTGEGTEAFF,TRBD1,TRBV2,NA,TRBJ1-1
TGTGCCAGCAGCCTAGGGGGGGGCGTAGCCTACGAGCAGTACTTC,CASSLGGGVAYEQYF,NA,TRBV9,NA,TRBJ2-7
TGCGCCAGCAGCCTGACAGGGGCTGACTATGGCTACACCTTC,CASSLTGADYGYTF,TRBD1,TRBV4-1,NA,TRBJ1-2
TGCGCCAGCAGCCAATTCCGGGATATCAATTCACCCCTCCACTTT,CASSQFRDINSPLHF,NA,TRBV4-3,NA,TRBJ1-6
TGTGCCATCAGGGCCCCGGGACAGGGGAAAGAGACCCAGTACTTC,CAIRAPGQGKETQYF,TRBD1,TRBV10-3,once,TRBJ2-5
TGTGCCAGCAGCCTAATCGATTATCGGGGGGAGGGTGAAGCTTTCTTT,CASSLIDYRGEGEAFF,NA,TRBV28,NA,TRBJ1-1
TGCGCCAGCAGCCTGACAGGGGGCGACGAGCAGTACTTC,CASSLTGGDEQYF,TRBD1,TRBV5-1,NA,TRBJ2-7
TGTGCCAGCTCACCCCAGGGGATGAACACCGGGGAGCTGTTTTTT,CASSPQGMNTGELFF,NA,TRBV18,NA,TRBJ2-2
TGCGCCAGCAGCCATCGACAGGGTGGGTCCGGTGGGACTAGCAATCAGCCCCAGCATTTT,CASSHRQGGSGGTSNQPQHF,TRBD1,TRBV4-1,NA,TRBJ1-5
TGTGCCAGCAGCCAAGATGGGGTAGGGGTGTACAATGAGCAGTTCTTC,CASSQDGVGVYNEQFF,NA,TRBV3-1/TRBV3-2,NA,TRBJ2-1
TGCGCGAGCTTACCTCCCGGGACAGGGAAGAGCGGGGAGCTGTTTTTT,CASLPPGTGKSGELFF,TRBD1,TRBV5-1,NA,TRBJ2-2
TGTGCCAGCAGCTCCCCGACAGGGACCTATGGCTACACCTTC,CASSSPTGTYGYTF,TRBD1,TRBV11-2,NA,TRBJ1-2
TGTGCCAGCACCGCCGGGACTTCCCCCACCGGGGAGCTGTTTTTT,CASTAGTSPTGELFF,NA,TRBV27,NA,TRBJ2-2
TGTGCCAGCAGCCCGGGACAGGGGATGAGTAGGAACACTGAAGCTTTCTTT,CASSPGQGMSRNTEAFF,TRBD1,TRBV11-2,NA,TRBJ1-1
TGTGCCAGCAGTCACGGGACAGCCAATGAGCAGTTCTTC,CASSHGTANEQFF,TRBD1,TRBV12-3/TRBV12-4,NA,TRBJ2-1
TGTGCCAGCAGCTTAGGCGGGGGAGCAGATACGCAGTATTTT,CASSLGGGADTQYF,NA,TRBV13,NA,TRBJ2-3
TGTGCCAGCAGCCTAAGCGGGGCCACGCCAGGATCACCCCTCCACTTT,CASSLSGATPGSPLHF,NA,TRBV9,NA,TRBJ1-6
TGTGCCAGCAGGCCACAGGGGGCGTCCGGGGAGCTGTTTTTT,CASRPQGASGELFF,TRBD1,TRBV7-9,NA,TRBJ2-2
TGTGCCAGCAGTACGGACAGGGAGGGCACCTACGAGCAGTACTTC,CASSTDREGTYEQYF,NA,TRBV27,NA,TRBJ2-7
TGTGCCAGCTCTGACAGGGGGAACACCGGGGAGCTGTTTTTT,CASSDRGNTGELFF,TRBD1,TRBV6-4,NA,TRBJ2-2
TGCAGCGGCGACAGGGGTTGGAACACTGAAGCTTTCTTT,CSGDRGWNTEAFF,TRBD1,TRBV29-1,NA,TRBJ1-1
TGCGCCAGCAGCTTGGACTCCTCGGGCTCTGGAAACACCATATATTTT,CASSLDSSGSGNTIYF,NA,TRBV5-1,NA,TRBJ1-3
TGCGCCAGCAGCTCAGGGGTAAGCTCCTACGAGCAGTACTTC,CASSSGVSSYEQYF,NA,TRBV5-1,NA,TRBJ2-7